This entry lists 11 T cell receptor beta chains sequenced from one sample in a study of blood T cell repertoires in COVID-19 (dated by TCRdb to the early 2020s). The receptor library was made with the immunoSEQ multiplex PCR assay. In its TCRdb copy, this immuneACCESS table keeps in-frame sequences only and misses some clones. Where compared with another copy, unresolved V genes explain less than half of these, and the others have no known cause. The sample table holds approximately 49,000 clones, of which 80% to 85% were seen once. The ten top clones hold more than 20% of the sample. The source material was peripheral blood. All receptors come from a woman of 80 years or more with COVID-19, enrolled during active disease.

The rearrangement links TRBV21-1 to TRBJ2-2; the DNA was not used to check the table's D call, TRBD2. TRBV21-1 is a pseudogene segment. The CDR3 contains 16 residues. For the CDR3, the DNA is TGTGCCAGCAGCAAAGCCGGGACTCCCTATATCGGGGAGCTGTTTTTT. Amino acids: CASSKAGTPYIGELFF.

This chain links TRBV19 with TRBJ2-1, with 7 bases identical to TRBD1. CDR1 is LNHDA, CDR2 SQIVND, per germline (reference sequence). With 5 bases clipped from V and 8 bases from J, the junction kept 15 bases outside the gene matches. The CDR3 spans 16 residues. The CDR3 loop reads CASSGSRDSVRDEQFF. The CDR3 DNA follows: TGTGCCAGTAGTGGAAGCCGGGACAGCGTAAGGGATGAGCAGTTCTTC.

The CDR3 reads CASSWDRSGYTF. The CDR3 DNA reads TGTGCCAGCAGCTGGGACAGAAGCGGCTACACCTTC. The rearrangement uses TRBV5-8 and TRBJ1-2, with TRBD1 matching over 7 bases. J lost 8 bases, V lost 3 bases, and 4 bases had no gene match. CDR1 is SGHTS, CDR2 YDEGEE, per germline. This CDR3 comprises 12 residues.

This rearrangement joins TRBV5-5 to TRBJ2-3; TRBD2 agrees at 7 bases. The CDR3 consists of 17 residues. CDR1 and CDR2 (germline): SGHKS, YYEKEE (reference sequence). V was clipped by 2 bases and J by 2 bases; unmatched bases: 11. CDR3 loop: CASSFRTGGSSTDTQYF. The CDR3 DNA reads TGTGCCAGCAGCTTCAGGACGGGAGGAAGCTCCACAGATACGCAGTATTTT.

This clone is a singleton in its sample. V gene TRBV28 combines with J gene TRBJ2-7, with a weak D call TRBD1 (6 bases). Germline CDR1 MDHEN, CDR2 SYDVKM. Trimming removed 6 bases from V and 0 bases from J, with 15 bases in between. This CDR3 has 15 amino acids. CDR3 sequence reads: CASSPVGAGSYEQYF. The CDR3 DNA reads as TGTGCCAGCAGCCCCGTGGGGGCAGGCTCCTACGAGCAGTACTTC.

V usage is TRBV19 and J usage is TRBJ2-2; possible D gene TRBD1, 6 bases. Germline CDR1 is LNHDA and CDR2 is SQIVND (reference sequence). V gave up 8 bases and J gave up 0 bases, with 10 bases separating them. There are 14 residues in the CDR3. CDR3 residues: CASRNRANTGELFF. The CDR3 DNA reads TGTGCCAGTCGGAACAGGGCGAACACCGGGGAGCTGTTTTTT. The full variable domain, rest sourced from reference TRBV19 and TRBJ2-2, is DGGITQSPKYLFRKEGQNVTLSCEQNLNHDAMYWYRQDPGQGLRLIYYSQIVNDFQKGDIAEGYSVSREKKESFPLTVTSAQKNPTAFYLCASRNRANTGELFFGEGSRLTVL.

V and J are TRBV27 and TRBJ2-5, with 7 bases aligning to TRBD2. V lost 5 bases and J lost 5; bases outside the gene matches: 11. In germline, CDR1 is MNHEY, CDR2 SMNVEV (reference sequence). The length of the CDR3 is 15 residues. CDR3 residues: CASSSSGLEGETQYF. The CDR3 coding sequence is TGTGCCAGCAGTAGTAGCGGACTAGAGGGGGAGACCCAGTACTTC.

The count of this clone is one. The chain couples TRBV15 to TRBJ2-3; a possible D gene is TRBD2 (5 bases). The CDR3 runs to 15 residues. V dropped 1 base and J dropped 4 bases, with 12 bases sitting between them. Germline V gene data show CDR1 as LNHNV and CDR2 as YYDKDF (reference sequence). In DNA, the CDR3 is TGTGCCACCAGCAGAGGAACCGGGATGTCAGATACGCAGTATTTT. It encodes CATSRGTGMSDTQYF.

This sequence joins TRBV28 and TRBJ2-5; D not certain. Per germline, CDR1 MDHEN and CDR2 SYDVKM. V was cut by 3 bases and J by 7 bases, with 18 bases left in between. There are 15 residues in the CDR3. The chain's CDR3 is CASSFGDTRDPTQYF. The CDR3 DNA follows: TGTGCCAGCAGTTTCGGAGATACCCGAGACCCGACCCAGTACTTC.

Only a few counts were recorded for this clone. V usage is TRBV6-6 and J usage is TRBJ1-1; D is possibly TRBD1 (6 bases). Germline V gene data show CDR1 as MNHNY and CDR2 as SVGAGI (reference sequence). CDR3 length: 12 residues. V was clipped by 6 bases and J by 13 bases, with 18 bases between them. CDR3 amino acids: CASRSRDTGGFF. CDR3 DNA: TGTGCCAGCAGGAGCCGGGACACCGGAGGTTTCTTT.

This clone was detected a few times. This sequence joins TRBV29-1 and TRBJ1-2, with D possibly matching TRBD1 (5 bases). Trimming shortened V by 7 bases and J by 3 bases, and 12 bases separated the two germline ends. CDR1 is SQVTM and CDR2 is ANQGSEA in the germline V gene. The CDR3 is made up of 12 amino acids. CDR3 coding DNA: TGCAGCGCCGTGGGGGGATACTATGGCTACACCTTC. Its protein product is CSAVGGYYGYTF.